These 19 T cell receptor beta chains came from one sample sequenced in a study of OX40 agonist ivuxolimab in advanced cancers. Assay: immunoSEQ multiplex PCR; the TCRdb copy retains only in-frame clones and omits some. This sample has some 19,000 clones, with 55% to 80% found just once. Sequenced material: CD4+ or CD8+ T cells sorted from blood, taken in a trial of the OX40 agonist ivuxolimab. These receptors all stem from an adult with an advanced solid tumor such as melanoma, head and neck, liver or kidney cancer.

The rearrangement links TRBV6-4 to TRBJ1-5; a weak D match, TRBD1 (6 bases). The germline CDR1 and CDR2 sequences are MRHNA and SNTAGT. The CDR3 covers 15 residues. Trimming cost V 6 bases and J 8 bases, with 20 bases left between them. CDR3 loop: CASREKYRARKPQHF. In DNA, the CDR3 is TGTGCCAGCAGAGAGAAATACAGGGCTAGAAAGCCCCAGCATTTT.

This rearrangement joins TRBV5-4 to TRBJ2-2; D is undetermined. The CDR3 contains 12 residues. The V gene lost 2 bases and the J gene lost 4 bases, with 3 bases spanning the gap. The germline CDR1 and CDR2 sequences are SGHNT and YYREEE (reference sequence). CDR3 bases: TGTGCCAGCAGCTTCGCCACCGGGGAGCTGTTTTTT. The encoded protein is CASSFATGELFF.

The V gene is TRBV7-9, the J gene TRBJ1-5, with D possibly matching TRBD1 (6 bases). The CDR3 length is 14 residues. Germline V gives CDR1 SEHNR, CDR2 FQNEAQ (reference sequence). V was shortened by 3 bases and J by 8 bases, with 14 bases between the two germline ends. CDR3 nucleotide sequence: TGTGCCAGCAGCTTCGGACAGTTAGGGGAGCCCCAGCATTTT. Translating gives CASSFGQLGEPQHF.

The gene calls are TRBV4-2 and TRBJ1-3, with 8 bases identical to TRBD1. V shed 4 bases, J shed 4 bases, and the junction held 6 bases outside the gene matches. Germline CDR1 and CDR2: LGHNA and YNFKEQ. This CDR3 is 15 amino acids long. CDR3 loop: CASSLQDREGNTIYF. CDR3 sequence (DNA): TGTGCCAGCAGCCTACAGGACAGGGAAGGAAACACCATATATTTT.

This chain uses TRBV2 with TRBJ1-1; TRBD1 might be the D (5 bases). The CDR3 is made up of 12 amino acids. Germline V gives CDR1 SNHLY, CDR2 FYNNEI. V was cut by 10 bases and J by 0 bases, with 9 bases left in between. This chain's CDR3 is CATQQVNTEAFF. The CDR3 DNA sequence: TGTGCCACCCAACAGGTGAACACTGAAGCTTTCTTT. Filled out from reference TRBV2 and TRBJ1-1, the complete variable domain reads EPEVTQTPSHQVTQMGQEVILRCVPISNHLYFYWYRQILGQKVEFLVSFYNNEISEKSEIFDDQFSVERPDGSNFTLKIRSTKLEDSAMYFCATQQVNTEAFFGQGTRLTVV.

The chain is built from TRBV27 and TRBJ2-3; possibly TRBD2 for D (5 bases). V was clipped by 2 bases and J by 11 bases, with 14 bases between them. This CDR3 is built from 13 residues. The germline V gene encodes CDR1 MNHEY and CDR2 SMNVEV (reference sequence). The CDR3, as DNA: TGTGCCAGCAGTTTAAGCGGCTGGGTTGGGCAGTATTTT. The encoded protein is CASSLSGWVGQYF.

This clone was counted once. This sequence joins TRBV13 and TRBJ2-3, with no clear D. Between the trimmed V and J ends, which lost 5 bases and 0 bases, there was a span of 3 bases. Germline CDR1 PRHDT, CDR2 FYEKMQ (reference sequence). This CDR3 spans 12 amino acids. CDR3 amino acids: CASSPSTDTQYF. Here the CDR3 DNA reads TGTGCCAGCAGCCCTAGCACAGATACGCAGTATTTT.

This clone was recorded once. CDR3 loop: CASSPGPAYEQYF. In DNA form, the CDR3 reads TGTGCCAGCAGCCCCGGACCGGCCTACGAGCAGTACTTC. V usage is TRBV7-9 and J usage is TRBJ2-7; no clear D. The length of the CDR3 is 13 residues. Germline CDR1 reads SEHNR; CDR2 reads FQNEAQ (reference sequence). Trimming took 5 bases from V and 2 from J, leaving 10 bases between them.

The chain joins TRBV7-3 to TRBJ2-1; D may correspond to TRBD1 or TRBD2 (5 bases each). The CDR3 is made up of 16 amino acids. CDR1 and CDR2 from the germline V gene are SGHTA and FQGTGA. V lost 5 bases and J 0 bases, leaving 14 bases between the germline ends. CDR3 amino acids: CASSPPGAGSYNEQFF. The CDR3 nucleotides are TGTGCCAGCAGCCCCCCCGGGGCGGGCTCCTACAATGAGCAGTTCTTC.

In this sample, this clone turned up a few times. The chain has TRBV10-3 and TRBJ1-1, with D unresolved. V was clipped by 0 bases and J by 8 bases, with 16 bases between them. The CDR3 loop spans 15 amino acids. CDR1 and CDR2 from the germline V gene are ENHRY and SYGVKD. In nucleotides, the CDR3 is TGTGCCATCAGTGAGTCAGATGAGTGGAGTGACGAAGCTTTCTTT. Amino acids: CAISESDEWSDEAFF.

In its sample, this clone was seen a few times. The same CDR3 also results from other DNA sequences found in this sample. This sequence joins TRBV5-4 and TRBJ2-7; no firm D call. Trimming cost V 2 bases and J 4 bases, with 4 bases left between them. CDR1 and CDR2 from the germline V gene are SGHNT and YYREEE (reference sequence). The CDR3 runs to 11 residues. CDR3 sequence reads: CASSLAYEQYF. The CDR3 DNA sequence: TGTGCCAGCAGCTTAGCTTACGAGCAGTACTTC.

The rearrangement uses TRBV28 and TRBJ1-1; D not certain. V shed 7 bases and J shed 1 base, with 13 bases lying between them. The CDR3 has 14 amino acids. Per the germline V gene, CDR1 is MDHEN and CDR2 is SYDVKM. The CDR3 spells CASKRTGGNTEAFF. As DNA, the CDR3 is TGTGCCAGCAAGCGAACCGGAGGGAACACTGAAGCTTTCTTT.

V and J are TRBV28 and TRBJ1-3, with TRBD1 matching over 7 bases. The CDR3 consists of 15 residues. J gave up 4 bases and V 4 bases, and 7 bases lay outside the gene matches. Germline V gives CDR1 MDHEN, CDR2 SYDVKM. CDR3 DNA sequence: TGTGCCAGCAGTTGGGAACAGGGGTTCGGAAACACCATATATTTT. The encoded protein is CASSWEQGFGNTIYF.

This clone has only a few counts. The chain recombines TRBV2 with TRBJ1-4; no reliable D call. Between the trimmed V and J ends, which lost 11 bases and 0 bases, there was a span of 16 bases. The CDR3 consists of 15 residues. Germline-derived CDR1 and CDR2 are SNHLY and FYNNEI. CDR3 amino acids: CAVPPGLSTNEKLFF. DNA for the CDR3: TGTGCCGTTCCCCCTGGACTCTCAACTAATGAAAAACTGTTTTTT.

In its sample, this clone is medium-sized. The V call is TRBV29-1, the J call TRBJ2-2; D is possibly TRBD2 (6 bases). Germline V gene data show CDR1 as SQVTM and CDR2 as ANQGSEA. This CDR3 spans 14 amino acids. V was shortened by 6 bases and J by 1 base, with 12 bases between the two germline ends. CDR3 protein: CSVRTGGNTGELFF. The CDR3 bases are TGCAGCGTCAGAACCGGGGGGAACACCGGGGAGCTGTTTTTT.

The chain joins TRBV4-3 to TRBJ1-1; D unclear. Germline V gives CDR1 LGHNA, CDR2 YSLEER. V dropped 0 bases and J dropped 3 bases, with 8 bases sitting between them. This CDR3 is built from 14 residues. The CDR3 sequence is CASSQDNFYTEAFF. In nucleotides, the CDR3 is TGCGCCAGCAGCCAAGATAATTTTTACACTGAAGCTTTCTTT.

The gene calls are TRBV4-2 and TRBJ2-7; 7 nucleotides align to TRBD1. CDR3 length equals 15 residues. Losses at the gene ends were 5 bases for V and 7 bases for J; bases not matched to a gene: 14. The germline V gene encodes CDR1 LGHNA and CDR2 YNFKEQ. The CDR3 spells CASSSGTDSTIEQYF. CDR3 coding DNA: TGTGCCAGCAGCTCGGGGACAGATAGCACCATTGAGCAGTACTTC.

The chain employs TRBV5-6 and TRBJ2-7; no firm D call. This CDR3 is built from 12 residues. The V end lost 3 bases, the J end lost 2 bases, and 6 bases lay between the germline ends. Germline V CDR1 and CDR2: SGHDT, YYEEEE. The CDR3 here is CASSSATYEQYF. In DNA form, the CDR3 reads TGTGCCAGCAGCTCAGCAACCTACGAGCAGTACTTC.

This chain links TRBV6-5 with TRBJ2-7, with no clear D. The germline V and J ends were trimmed by 2 bases and 1 base, with 6 bases remaining between them. The CDR3 runs 13 residues. In germline, CDR1 is MNHEY, CDR2 SVGAGI. The CDR3 protein is CASSYGPSYEQYF. The CDR3 DNA is TGTGCCAGCAGTTACGGACCGTCCTACGAGCAGTACTTC.